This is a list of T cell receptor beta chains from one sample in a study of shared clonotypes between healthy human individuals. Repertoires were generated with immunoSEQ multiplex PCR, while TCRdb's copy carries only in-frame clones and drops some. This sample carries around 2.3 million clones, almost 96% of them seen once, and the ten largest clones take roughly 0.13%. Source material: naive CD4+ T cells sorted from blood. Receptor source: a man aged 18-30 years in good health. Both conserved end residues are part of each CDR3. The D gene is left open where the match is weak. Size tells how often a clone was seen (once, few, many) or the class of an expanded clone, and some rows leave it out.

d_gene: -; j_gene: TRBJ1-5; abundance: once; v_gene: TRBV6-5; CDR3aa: CASAPAGTEYQPQHF; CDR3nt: TGTGCCAGCGCGCCCGCCGGGACCGAGTATCAGCCCCAGCATTTT
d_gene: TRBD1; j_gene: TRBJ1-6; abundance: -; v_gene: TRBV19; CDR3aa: CASRPGQGNSPLHF; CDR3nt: TGTGCCAGTAGGCCGGGACAGGGTAATTCACCCCTCCACTTT
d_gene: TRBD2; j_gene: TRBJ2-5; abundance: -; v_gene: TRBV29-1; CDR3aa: CSIMSGGAETQYF; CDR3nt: TGCAGCATTATGAGCGGGGGGGCGGAGACCCAGTACTTC
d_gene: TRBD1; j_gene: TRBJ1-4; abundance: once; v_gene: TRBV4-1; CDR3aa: CASSQTGQGGEKLFF; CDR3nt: TGCGCCAGCAGCCAAACGGGACAGGGTGGTGAAAAACTGTTTTTT
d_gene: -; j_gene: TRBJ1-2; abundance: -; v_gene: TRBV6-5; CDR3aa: CASSRSGLRYGYTF; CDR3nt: TGTGCCAGCAGTCGATCAGGGTTACGGTATGGCTACACCTTC
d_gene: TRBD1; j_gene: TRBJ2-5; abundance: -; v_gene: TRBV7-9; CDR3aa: CASSWTGRGGKETQYF; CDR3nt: TGTGCCAGCAGCTGGACAGGGAGAGGGGGGAAAGAGACCCAGTACTTC
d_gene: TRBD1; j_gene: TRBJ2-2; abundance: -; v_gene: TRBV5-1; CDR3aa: CASSLTGGDIAGELFF; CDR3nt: TGCGCCAGCAGCTTGACAGGGGGCGATATTGCCGGGGAGCTGTTTTTT
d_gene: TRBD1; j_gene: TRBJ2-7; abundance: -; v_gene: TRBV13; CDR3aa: CASSLGRQGAHEQYF; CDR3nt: TGTGCCAGCAGCTTAGGGCGACAGGGGGCCCACGAGCAGTACTTC
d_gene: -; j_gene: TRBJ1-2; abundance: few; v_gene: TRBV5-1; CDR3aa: CASSLDSNYGYTF; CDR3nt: TGCGCCAGCAGCTTGGACAGTAACTATGGCTACACCTTC
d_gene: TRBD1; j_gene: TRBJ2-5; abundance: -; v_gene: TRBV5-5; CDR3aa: CASSPGQGTYQETQYF; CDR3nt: TGTGCCAGCAGCCCTGGACAGGGGACGTACCAAGAGACCCAGTACTTC
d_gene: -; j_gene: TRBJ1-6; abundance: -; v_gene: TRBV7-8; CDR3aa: CASSLEGRSPLHF; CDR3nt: TGTGCCAGCAGCTTAGAGGGACGTTCACCCCTCCACTTT
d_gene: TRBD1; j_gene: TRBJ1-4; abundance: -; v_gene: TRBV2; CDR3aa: CASSGTGKGEKLFF; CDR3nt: TGTGCCAGCAGTGGGACAGGGAAGGGTGAAAAACTGTTTTTT
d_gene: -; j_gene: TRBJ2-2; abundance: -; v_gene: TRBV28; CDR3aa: CASSLEFAAGNTGELFF; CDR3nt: TGTGCCAGCAGTTTAGAGTTTGCGGCAGGGAACACCGGGGAGCTGTTTTTT
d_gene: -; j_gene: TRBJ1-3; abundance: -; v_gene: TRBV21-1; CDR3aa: CASSKATTPWDTIYF; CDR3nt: TGTGCCAGCAGCAAAGCGACCACCCCCTGGGACACCATATATTTT
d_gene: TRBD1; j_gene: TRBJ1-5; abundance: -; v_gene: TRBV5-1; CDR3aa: CASSPTGVDQPQHF; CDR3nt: TGCGCCAGCAGCCCTACAGGGGTCGATCAGCCCCAGCATTTT
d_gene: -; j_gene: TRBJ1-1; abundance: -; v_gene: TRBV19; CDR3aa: CASERRYGQSEAFF; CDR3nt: TGTGCCAGTGAACGCCGATATGGACAGTCTGAAGCTTTCTTT
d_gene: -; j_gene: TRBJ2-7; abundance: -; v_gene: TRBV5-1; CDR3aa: CASSSLTQGEQYF; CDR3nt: TGCGCCAGCAGCTCCCTCACACAAGGCGAGCAGTACTTC
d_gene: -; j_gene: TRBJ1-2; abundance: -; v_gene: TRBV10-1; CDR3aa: CASRVGCGGYTF; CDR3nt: TGCGCCAGCAGGGTCGGCTGCGGGGGCTACACCTTC
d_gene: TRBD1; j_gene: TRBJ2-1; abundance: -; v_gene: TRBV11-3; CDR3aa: CASSLDPVDRVAPQQFF; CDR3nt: TGTGCCAGCAGCTTAGATCCGGTGGACAGGGTGGCCCCGCAGCAGTTCTTC
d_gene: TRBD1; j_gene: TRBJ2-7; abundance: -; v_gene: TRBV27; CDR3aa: CASSLGTGFGEQYF; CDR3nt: TGTGCCAGCAGTCTGGGGACAGGTTTCGGCGAGCAGTACTTC
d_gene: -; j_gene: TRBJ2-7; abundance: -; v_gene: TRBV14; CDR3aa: CASSLSLGLEQYF; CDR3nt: TGTGCCAGCAGTCTCTCCCTCGGGCTGGAGCAGTACTTC
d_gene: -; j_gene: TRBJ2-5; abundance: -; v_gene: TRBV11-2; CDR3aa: CASTLGAAETQYF; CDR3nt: TGTGCCAGCACCCTTGGGGCAGCCGAGACCCAGTACTTC
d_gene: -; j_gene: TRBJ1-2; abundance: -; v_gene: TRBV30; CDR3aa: CAWSVKGLDGYTF; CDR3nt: TGTGCCTGGAGTGTTAAGGGGTTGGATGGCTACACCTTC
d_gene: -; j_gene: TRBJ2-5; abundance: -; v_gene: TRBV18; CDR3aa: CASSQVPQETQYF; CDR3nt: TGTGCCAGCTCACAGGTCCCCCAAGAGACCCAGTACTTC
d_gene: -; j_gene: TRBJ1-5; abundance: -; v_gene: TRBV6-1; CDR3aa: CASSPGHSNQPQHF; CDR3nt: TGTGCCAGCAGTCCAGGGCATAGCAATCAGCCCCAGCATTTT
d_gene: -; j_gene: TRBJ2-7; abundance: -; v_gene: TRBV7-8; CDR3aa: CASSFRAERTYEQYF; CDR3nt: TGTGCCAGCAGCTTTAGGGCGGAACGGACCTACGAGCAGTACTTC
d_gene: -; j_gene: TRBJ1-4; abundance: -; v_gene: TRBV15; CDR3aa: CATSRDPDSWYEKLFF; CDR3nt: TGTGCCACCAGCAGAGATCCGGACTCTTGGTACGAAAAACTGTTTTTT
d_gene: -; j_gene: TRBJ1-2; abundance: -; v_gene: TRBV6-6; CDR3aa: CASSYQGVTNYGYTF; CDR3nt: TGTGCCAGCAGTTACCAAGGGGTGACTAACTATGGCTACACCTTC
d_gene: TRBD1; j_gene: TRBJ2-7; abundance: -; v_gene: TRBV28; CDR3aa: CASSGWTGSRTYEQYF; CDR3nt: TGTGCCAGCAGTGGATGGACAGGAAGCCGTACCTACGAGCAGTACTTC